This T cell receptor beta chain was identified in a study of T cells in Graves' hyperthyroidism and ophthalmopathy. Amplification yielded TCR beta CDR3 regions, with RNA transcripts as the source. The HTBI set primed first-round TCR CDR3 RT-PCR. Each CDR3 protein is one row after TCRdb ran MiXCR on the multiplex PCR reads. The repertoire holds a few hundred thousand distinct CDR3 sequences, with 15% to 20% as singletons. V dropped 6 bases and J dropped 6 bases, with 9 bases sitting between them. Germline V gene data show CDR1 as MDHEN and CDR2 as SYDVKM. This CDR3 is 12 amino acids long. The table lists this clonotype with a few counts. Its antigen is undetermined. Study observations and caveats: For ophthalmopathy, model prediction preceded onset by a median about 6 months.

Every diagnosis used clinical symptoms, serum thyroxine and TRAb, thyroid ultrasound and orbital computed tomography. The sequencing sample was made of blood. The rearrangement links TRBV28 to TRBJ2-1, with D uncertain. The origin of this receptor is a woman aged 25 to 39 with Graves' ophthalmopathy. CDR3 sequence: CASSFPPNEQFF. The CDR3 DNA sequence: TGTGCCAGCAGCTTCCCCCCCAATGAGCAGTTCTTC.